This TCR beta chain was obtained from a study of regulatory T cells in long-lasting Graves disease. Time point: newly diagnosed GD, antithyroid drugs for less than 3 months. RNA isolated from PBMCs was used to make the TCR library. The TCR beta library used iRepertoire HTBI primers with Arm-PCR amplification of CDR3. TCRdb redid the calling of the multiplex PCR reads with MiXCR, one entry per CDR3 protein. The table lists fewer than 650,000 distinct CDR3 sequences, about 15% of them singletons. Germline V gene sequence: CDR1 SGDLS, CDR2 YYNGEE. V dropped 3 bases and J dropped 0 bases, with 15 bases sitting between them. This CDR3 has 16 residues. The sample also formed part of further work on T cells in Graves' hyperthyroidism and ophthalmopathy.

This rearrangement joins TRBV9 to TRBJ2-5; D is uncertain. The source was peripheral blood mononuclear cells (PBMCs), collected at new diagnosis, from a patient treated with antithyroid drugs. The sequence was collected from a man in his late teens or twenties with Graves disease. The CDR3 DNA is TGTGCCAGCAGCGAGAGTTCGTATCTGTACCAAGAGACCCAGTACTTC. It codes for CASSESSYLYQETQYF.